The sequence of this T cell receptor (beta chain) was determined in a study of CD8 T cells in Susac syndrome. Notes on the study in general: The relatively small number of individuals in the TCR sequencing and HLA analysis was acknowledged by the study.

As for this clonotype: As yet, its antigen is unknown.

Trimming removed 4 bases at V and 0 bases at J, with 8 bases between. Germline V gene sequence: CDR1 SGHRS, CDR2 YFSETQ. The CDR3 loop spans 14 amino acids. An input of about 0.45 to 1 ug of RNA was subjected to reverse transcription using random hexamers. The amplification used immunoSEQ multiplex PCR on TCR beta CDR3; it spanned 54 Vbeta and 13 Jbeta. TCRdb reprocessed the immunoSEQ multiplex PCR reads with MiXCR, giving one entry per CDR3 protein. Among around 69,000 distinct CDR3 sequences, over 95% were seen once, and the ten largest hold over 0.09%. The sample comprised CD4+ T cells from PBMCs. The gene calls are TRBV5-1 and TRBJ2-1; D remains unclear. This receptor was obtained from a human donor with multiple sclerosis. CDR3 in amino acids: CASSLGNSYNEQFF. For the CDR3, the DNA is TGCGCCAGCAGCCTAGGTAACTCCTACAATGAGCAGTTCTTC.